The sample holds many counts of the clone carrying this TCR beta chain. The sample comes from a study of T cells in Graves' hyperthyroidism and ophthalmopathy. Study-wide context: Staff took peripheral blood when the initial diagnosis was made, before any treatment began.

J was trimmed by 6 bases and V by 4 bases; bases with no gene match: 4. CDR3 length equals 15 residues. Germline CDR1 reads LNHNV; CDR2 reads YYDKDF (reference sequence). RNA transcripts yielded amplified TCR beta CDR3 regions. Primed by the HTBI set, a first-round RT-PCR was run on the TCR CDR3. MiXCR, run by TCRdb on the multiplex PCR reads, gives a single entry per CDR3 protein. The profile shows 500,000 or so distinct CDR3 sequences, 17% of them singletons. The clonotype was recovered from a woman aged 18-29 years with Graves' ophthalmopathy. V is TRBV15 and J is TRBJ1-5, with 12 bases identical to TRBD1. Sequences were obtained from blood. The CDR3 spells CATSTGTGGIQPQHF. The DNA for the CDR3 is TGTGCCACCAGCACTGGGACAGGGGGCATTCAGCCCCAGCATTTT.